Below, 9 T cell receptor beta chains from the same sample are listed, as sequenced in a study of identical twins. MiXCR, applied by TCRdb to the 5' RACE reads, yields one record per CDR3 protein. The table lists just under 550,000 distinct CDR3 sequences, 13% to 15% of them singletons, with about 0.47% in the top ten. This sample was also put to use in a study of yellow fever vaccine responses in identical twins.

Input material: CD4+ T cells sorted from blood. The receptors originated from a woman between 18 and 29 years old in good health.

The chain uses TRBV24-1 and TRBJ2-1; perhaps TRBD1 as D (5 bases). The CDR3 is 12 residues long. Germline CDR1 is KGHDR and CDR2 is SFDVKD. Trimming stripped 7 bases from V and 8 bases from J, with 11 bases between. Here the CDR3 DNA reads TGTGCCACCAGGAACAGGATTGATGAGCAGTTCTTC. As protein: CATRNRIDEQFF.

For the CDR3, the DNA is TGTGCCAGCAGTGGGGATCTATTGATGAAGGAGACCCAGTACTTC. It translates to CASSGDLLMKETQYF. This sequence joins TRBV2 and TRBJ2-5; the D is unclear. The V end lost 4 bases, the J end lost 5 bases, and 17 bases lay between the germline ends. This CDR3 has 15 amino acids. Germline lookup yields CDR1 SNHLY and CDR2 FYNNEI. Full variable domain (rest looked up from reference TRBV2 and TRBJ2-5): EPEVTQTPSHQVTQMGQEVILRCVPISNHLYFYWYRQILGQKVEFLVSFYNNEISEKSEIFDDQFSVERPDGSNFTLKIRSTKLEDSAMYFCASSGDLLMKETQYFGPGTRLLVL.

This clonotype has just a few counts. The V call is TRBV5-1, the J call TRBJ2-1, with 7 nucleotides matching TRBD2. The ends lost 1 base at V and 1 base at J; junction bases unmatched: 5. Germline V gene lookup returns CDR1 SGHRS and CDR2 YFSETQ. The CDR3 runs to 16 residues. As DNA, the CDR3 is TGCGCCAGCAGCTTGACCGGACTAGGATCCTACAATGAGCAGTTCTTC. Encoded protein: CASSLTGLGSYNEQFF.

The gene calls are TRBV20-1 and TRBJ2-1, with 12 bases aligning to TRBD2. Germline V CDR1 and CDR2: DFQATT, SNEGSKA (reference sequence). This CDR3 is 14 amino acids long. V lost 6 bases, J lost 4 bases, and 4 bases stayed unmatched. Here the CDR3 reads CSATSGGPYNEQFF. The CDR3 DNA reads TGCAGTGCCACTAGCGGGGGGCCTTACAATGAGCAGTTCTTC.

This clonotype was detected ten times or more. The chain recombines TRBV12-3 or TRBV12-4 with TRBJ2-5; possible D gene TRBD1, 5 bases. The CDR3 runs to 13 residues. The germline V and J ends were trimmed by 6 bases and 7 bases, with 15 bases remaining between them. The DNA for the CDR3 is TGTGCCAGCAGGGCACAGGACGTCGGGACCCAGTACTTC. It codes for CASRAQDVGTQYF.

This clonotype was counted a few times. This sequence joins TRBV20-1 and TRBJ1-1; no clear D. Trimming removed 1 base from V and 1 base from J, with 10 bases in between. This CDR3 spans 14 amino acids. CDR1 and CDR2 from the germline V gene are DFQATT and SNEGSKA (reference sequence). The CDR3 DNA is TGCAGTGCTAGAGCGGCCAGGCAGAACACTGAAGCTTTCTTT. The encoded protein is CSARAARQNTEAFF.

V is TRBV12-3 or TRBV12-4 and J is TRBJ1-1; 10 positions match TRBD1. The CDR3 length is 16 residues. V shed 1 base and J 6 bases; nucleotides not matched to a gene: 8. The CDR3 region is CASSLGWTGGRAEAFF. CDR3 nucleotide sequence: TGTGCCAGCAGTTTAGGGTGGACAGGGGGTAGGGCTGAAGCTTTCTTT.

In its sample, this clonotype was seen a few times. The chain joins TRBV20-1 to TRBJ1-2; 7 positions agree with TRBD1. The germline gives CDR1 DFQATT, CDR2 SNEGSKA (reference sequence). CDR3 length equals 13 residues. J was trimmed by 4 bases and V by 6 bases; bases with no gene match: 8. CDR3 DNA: TGCAGTGCCGGCGGGACAGCGTTCTATGGCTACACCTTC. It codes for CSAGGTAFYGYTF.

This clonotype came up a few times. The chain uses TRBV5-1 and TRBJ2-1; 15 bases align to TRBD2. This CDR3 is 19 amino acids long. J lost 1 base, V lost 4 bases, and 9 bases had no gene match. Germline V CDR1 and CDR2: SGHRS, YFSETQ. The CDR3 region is CASSGGLAGGTGSYNEQFF. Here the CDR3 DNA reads TGCGCCAGCAGCGGGGGACTAGCGGGAGGTACCGGGTCCTACAATGAGCAGTTCTTC.